The rows below give T cell receptor beta chains drawn from one sample of a study of T cells in Graves' hyperthyroidism and ophthalmopathy. TCRdb ran MiXCR on the multiplex PCR reads and lists one entry per CDR3 protein. The data show roughly 110,000 distinct CDR3 sequences, approximately 16% seen once. The sample consisted of blood. These receptors originate from a woman aged 45 to 65 with Graves' hyperthyroidism. CDR3s include the opening cysteine and the closing phenylalanine or tryptophan. A D gene is named only where the DNA matches it firmly. The size field is filled for only some rows; it gives once, few, many or a size class.

TRBD2	TRBV30	TRBJ2-7	few	TGTGCCTCCCACCGGCCCGGGACTAGCGCCTACGAGCAGTACTTC	CASHRPGTSAYEQYF
-	TRBV12-3/TRBV12-4	TRBJ2-3	many	TGTGCCAGCAGTATTCCTGGGCCATCCACAGATACGCAGTATTTT	CASSIPGPSTDTQYF
-	TRBV28	TRBJ1-2	-	TGTGCCAGCAGTCCAACAGCCTACTATGGCTACACCTTC	CASSPTAYYGYTF
-	TRBV28	TRBJ2-5	many	TGTGCCAGCAGTCTGCTTCGAGAGACCCAGTACTTC	CASSLLRETQYF
-	TRBV20-1	TRBJ1-1	many	TGCAGTGCTAGTCTACAAGCCCCAACTGAAGCTTTCTTT	CSASLQAPTEAFF
-	TRBV30	TRBJ2-1	many	TGTGCCTGGAGGCCAGTTGGGCAGGGACCCTACAATGAGCAGTTCTTC	CAWRPVGQGPYNEQFF
-	TRBV4-1	TRBJ1-5	many	TGCGCCAGCAGTCGAATCCATCTTGACCGTCCTCAGCATTTT	CASSRIHLDRPQHF
TRBD1	TRBV20-1	TRBJ1-4	-	TGCAGTGCTAGTTTCAGGGGGCGAGATGAAAAACTGTTTTTT	CSASFRGRDEKLFF
-	TRBV30	TRBJ2-4	many	TGTGCCTGGACCCCTCAGGGGGGGATAGCCAAAAACATTCAGTACTTC	CAWTPQGGIAKNIQYF
TRBD2	TRBV18	TRBJ2-1	many	TGTGCCAGCTCACCCACGCGGGAGGGGGCCAGTAAGCAGTTCTTC	CASSPTREGASKQFF
TRBD1	TRBV5-1	TRBJ2-5	-	TGCGCCAGCAGCGGGACAGGGGGCGCGGGACTAGTCGGAGAGACCCAGTACTTC	CASSGTGGAGLVGETQYF
-	TRBV11-2	TRBJ1-1	many	TGTGCCAGCAGCTTACGACATTCCGGGATGAACACTGAAGCTTTCTTT	CASSLRHSGMNTEAFF
TRBD2	TRBV19	TRBJ2-7	many	TGTGCCAGTAGCCGACTAGCGGGAGACATCAACGAGCAGTACTTC	CASSRLAGDINEQYF
TRBD2	TRBV6-2/TRBV6-3	TRBJ2-3	many	TGTGCCAGCAGTTACTCGGGGTCTAGCGGGAAAACAGATACGCAGTATTTT	CASSYSGSSGKTDTQYF
TRBD2	TRBV11-2	TRBJ2-5	many	TGTGCCAGCAGCCCCCGGGGGGGCCTAGCGGGAACTAAAGAGACCCAGTACTTC	CASSPRGGLAGTKETQYF
-	TRBV7-9	TRBJ2-1	many	TGTGCCAGCAGCTTAGTCCCGGCACGCGAGCAGTTCTTC	CASSLVPAREQFF
-	TRBV13	TRBJ2-1	-	TGTGCCAGCAGCGATCGGACAGACAGGAAGGAGCAGTTCTTC	CASSDRTDRKEQFF
TRBD1	TRBV2	TRBJ2-1	many	TGTGCCAGCAGTGGGGGTAAAGGGGGCAGCGATGAGCAGTTCTTC	CASSGGKGGSDEQFF
-	TRBV2	TRBJ1-1	few	TGTGCCAGCAGTCCTCGGGCCCGACCCCTGATGAACACTGAAGCTTTCTTT	CASSPRARPLMNTEAFF
TRBD2	TRBV11-2	TRBJ2-1	many	TGTGCCAGCAGTCCCCGGGGACTAACCTACAATGAGCAGTTCTTC	CASSPRGLTYNEQFF
-	TRBV2	TRBJ1-5	-	TGTGCCAGCAGTGACGACGGACTTAGCAATCAGCCCCAGCATTTT	CASSDDGLSNQPQHF
-	TRBV6-9	TRBJ2-1	-	TGTGCCAGCAGTTACACCTATAAAGCGACTGAGCAGTTCTTC	CASSYTYKATEQFF
TRBD1	TRBV20-1	TRBJ2-7	many	TGCAGTGCTAGACCCGGGACAGGGACTTACGAGCAGTACTTC	CSARPGTGTYEQYF
TRBD2	TRBV5-1	TRBJ2-5	many	TGCGCCAGCAGCTTGGGCCCTAGCGGGAGGGAAGAGACCCAGTACTTC	CASSLGPSGREETQYF
-	TRBV4-2	TRBJ2-7	many	TGTGCCAGCAGCCAAGATGCAGGGGCGGGCGAGCAGTACTTC	CASSQDAGAGEQYF
-	TRBV2	TRBJ2-2	-	TGTGCCAGCAGGATGACTAGGACGAACACCGGGGAGCTGTTTTTT	CASRMTRTNTGELFF
-	TRBV20-1	TRBJ1-5	many	TGCAGTGCTCTGATCCACAAAGGGACACATAATCAGCCCCAGCATTTT	CSALIHKGTHNQPQHF
TRBD2	TRBV7-3	TRBJ2-3	many	TGTGCCAGCAGCTTAAGTGGGACTAGCGGTAATACGCAGTATTTT	CASSLSGTSGNTQYF
TRBD1	TRBV7-3	TRBJ2-3	many	TGTGCCAGCAGCCTGACAGGGGTGACAGATACGCAGTATTTT	CASSLTGVTDTQYF